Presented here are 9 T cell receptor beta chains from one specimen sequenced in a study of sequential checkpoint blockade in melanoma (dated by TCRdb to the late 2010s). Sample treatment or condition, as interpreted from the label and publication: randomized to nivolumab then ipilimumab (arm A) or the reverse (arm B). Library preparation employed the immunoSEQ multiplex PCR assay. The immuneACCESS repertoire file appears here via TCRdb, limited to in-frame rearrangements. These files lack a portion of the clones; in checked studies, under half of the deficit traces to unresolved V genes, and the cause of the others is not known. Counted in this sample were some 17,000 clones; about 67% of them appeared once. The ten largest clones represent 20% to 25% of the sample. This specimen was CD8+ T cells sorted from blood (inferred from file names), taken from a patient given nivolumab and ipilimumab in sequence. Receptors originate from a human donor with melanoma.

The DNA for the CDR3 is TGTGCCAGCAGGACAGGGGCCGAGCAGTACTTC. It translates to CASRTGAEQYF. The V gene is TRBV4-2, the J gene TRBJ2-7, with 8 bases lining up with TRBD1. V lost 6 bases and J lost 6; bases outside the gene matches: 1. The germline V gene has CDR1 LGHNA and CDR2 YNFKEQ. The CDR3 spans 11 residues.

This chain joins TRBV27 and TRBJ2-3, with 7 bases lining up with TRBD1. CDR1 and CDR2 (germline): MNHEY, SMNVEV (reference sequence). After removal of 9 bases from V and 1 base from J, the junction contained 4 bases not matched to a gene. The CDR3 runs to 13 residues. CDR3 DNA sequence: TGTGCCAGTACAGGGGTCGGCACAGATACGCAGTATTTT. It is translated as CASTGVGTDTQYF.

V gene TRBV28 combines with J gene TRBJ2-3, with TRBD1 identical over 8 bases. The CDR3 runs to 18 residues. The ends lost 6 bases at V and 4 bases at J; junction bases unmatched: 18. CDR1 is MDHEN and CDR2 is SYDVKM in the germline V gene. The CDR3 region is CASSTPFEDRVAADTQYF. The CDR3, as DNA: TGTGCCAGCAGCACCCCTTTCGAGGACAGGGTAGCGGCAGATACGCAGTATTTT. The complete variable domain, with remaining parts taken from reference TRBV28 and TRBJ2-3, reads DVKVTQSSRYLVKRTGEKVFLECVQDMDHENMFWYRQDPGLGLRLIYFSYDVKMKEKGDIPEGYSVSREKKERFSLILESASTNQTSMYLCASSTPFEDRVAADTQYFGPGTRLTVL.

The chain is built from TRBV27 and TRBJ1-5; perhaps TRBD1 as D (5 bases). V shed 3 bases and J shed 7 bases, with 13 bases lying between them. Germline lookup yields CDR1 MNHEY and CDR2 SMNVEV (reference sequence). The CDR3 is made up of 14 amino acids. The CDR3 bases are TGTGCCAGCAGTTTTAGCCAGGGCGGCCAGCCCCAGCATTTT. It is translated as CASSFSQGGQPQHF.

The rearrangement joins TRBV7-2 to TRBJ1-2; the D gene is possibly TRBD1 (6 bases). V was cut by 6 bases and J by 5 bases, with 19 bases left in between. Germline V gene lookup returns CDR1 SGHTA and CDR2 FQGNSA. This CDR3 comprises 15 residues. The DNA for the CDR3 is TGTGCCAGCAGTGAAGATGAAACAGGGTTTTATGGCTACACCTTC. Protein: CASSEDETGFYGYTF.

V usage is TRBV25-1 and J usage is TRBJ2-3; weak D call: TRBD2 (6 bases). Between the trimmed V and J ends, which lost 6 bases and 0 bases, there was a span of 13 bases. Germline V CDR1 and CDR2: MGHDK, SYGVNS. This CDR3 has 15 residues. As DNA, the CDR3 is TGTGCCAGCAGGGGGGGTGCGGGTAGCACAGATACGCAGTATTTT. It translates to CASRGGAGSTDTQYF.

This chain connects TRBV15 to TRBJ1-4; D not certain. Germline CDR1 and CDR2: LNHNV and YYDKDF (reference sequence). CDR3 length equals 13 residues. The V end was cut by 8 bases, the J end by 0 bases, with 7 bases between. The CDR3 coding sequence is TGTGCCACCCAATTTGCAACTAATGAAAAACTGTTTTTT. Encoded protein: CATQFATNEKLFF. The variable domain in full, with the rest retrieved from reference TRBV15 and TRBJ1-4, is DAMVIQNPRYQVTQFGKPVTLSCSQTLNHNVMYWYQQKSSQAPKLLFHYYDKDFNNEADTPDNFQSRRPNTSFCFLDIRSPGLGDTAMYLCATQFATNEKLFFGSGTQLSVL.

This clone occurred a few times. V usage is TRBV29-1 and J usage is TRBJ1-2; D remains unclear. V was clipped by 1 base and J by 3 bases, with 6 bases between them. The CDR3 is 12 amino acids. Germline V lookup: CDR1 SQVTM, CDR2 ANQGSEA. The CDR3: CSVEALDYGYTF. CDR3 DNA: TGCAGCGTTGAAGCCCTTGACTATGGCTACACCTTC. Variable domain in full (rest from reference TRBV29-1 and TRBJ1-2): SAVISQKPSRDICQRGTSLTIQCQVDSQVTMMFWYRQQPGQSLTLIATANQGSEATYESGFVIDKFPISRPNLTFSTLTVSNMSPEDSSIYLCSVEALDYGYTFGSGTRLTVV.

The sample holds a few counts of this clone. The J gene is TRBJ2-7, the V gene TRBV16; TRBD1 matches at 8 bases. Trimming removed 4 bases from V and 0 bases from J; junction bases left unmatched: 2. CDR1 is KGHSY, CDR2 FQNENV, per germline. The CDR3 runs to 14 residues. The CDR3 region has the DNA TGTGCCAGCAGCCCCGGGACAGGCTCCTACGAGCAGTACTTC. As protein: CASSPGTGSYEQYF.